Below are 30 T cell receptor beta chains sequenced from a single sample in a study of CD8+CD57+ T cells in acquired aplastic anemia. Sequenced patients had shown CD8+CD57+ cell expansion by flow cytometry. The template for TCR beta VDJ and CDR3 sequence profiling was genomic DNA. TCRdb fed the reads into MiXCR, producing one record per CDR3 protein. The table includes more than 150,000 distinct CDR3 sequences, around half detected once. Input material: sorted CD4+, CD8+, or CD8+CD57+ T cells (not recorded which) from PBMCs. These receptor sequences come from a human donor with aplastic anemia.

This clonotype was picked up many times. The J gene is TRBJ2-6, the V gene TRBV19; maybe TRBD1 (6 bases). The CDR3 runs to 16 residues. Trimming removed 5 bases at V and 3 bases at J, with 14 bases between. Germline CDR1 is LNHDA and CDR2 is SQIVND (reference sequence). In nucleotides, the CDR3 is TGTGCCAGTAGTCTCACGTTAGGGGGTGGGGCCAACGTCCTGACTTTC. Amino acids: CASSLTLGGGANVLTF.

V gene TRBV19 combines with J gene TRBJ1-6; D is ambiguous. This CDR3 spans 13 amino acids. Deletions cut 3 bases from V and 7 bases from J, with 7 bases between. Per germline, CDR1 LNHDA and CDR2 SQIVND (reference sequence). CDR3 protein: CASSMRENSPLHF. Written as DNA, the CDR3 is TGTGCCAGTAGTATGAGGGAGAATTCACCCCTCCACTTT.

Note on this clonotype: Since the CDR3 does not end with the conserved phenylalanine or tryptophan, this likely comes from a read error. The DNA is omitted, as the CDR3 cannot be located on it reliably, and the CDR3 follows TCRdb's listing. The chain uses TRBV7-9 and TRBJ2-6. Ends included, the CDR3 has 8 residues. CDR1 SEHNR and CDR2 FQNEAQ come from the germline V gene (reference sequence). CDR3 protein: CASTSSRT.

As for this clonotype: A single base separates this from a much larger clone, so it may be a read error. This rearrangement joins TRBV5-1 to TRBJ2-2; TRBD2 might be the D (5 bases). The length of the CDR3 is 13 residues. The germline V gene has CDR1 SGHRS and CDR2 YFSETQ. The CDR3 DNA reads TGCGCCAGCAGCTTGGACAGCACCGGGGAGCTGTCTTTT. Translating gives CASSLDSTGELSF.

The V and J genes are TRBV24-1 and TRBJ1-1; the D is unclear. This CDR3 comprises 13 residues. V lost 1 base and J 2 bases, leaving 4 bases between the germline ends. Germline CDR1 is KGHDR and CDR2 is SFDVKD. Written as DNA, the CDR3 is TGTGCCACCAGTGATTTTGCTAACACTGAAGCTTTCTTT. It is translated as CATSDFANTEAFF.

In DNA form, the CDR3 reads TGTGCCACCGCCCTGGAGGGCGAGGGCTACACCTTC. It is translated as CATALEGEGYTF. The chain joins TRBV10-3 to TRBJ1-2; D unclear. The CDR3 totals 12 residues. The germline V gene has CDR1 ENHRY and CDR2 SYGVKD. The V end lost 10 bases, the J end lost 8 bases, and 17 bases lay between the germline ends.

V is TRBV19 and J is TRBJ1-5; 8 nucleotides align to TRBD1. The CDR3 runs to 16 residues. J lost 2 bases, V lost 4 bases, and 7 bases had no gene match. Germline assignment: CDR1 LNHDA and CDR2 SQIVND (reference sequence). The CDR3 loop reads CASSTIGQGGNQPQHF. DNA for the CDR3: TGTGCCAGTAGTACCATAGGACAGGGTGGCAATCAGCCCCAGCATTTT.

The rearrangement joins TRBV2 to TRBJ1-2; a weak D match, TRBD1 (5 bases). V lost 2 bases and J lost 8, with 9 bases in between. The CDR3 consists of 12 residues. Germline V gives CDR1 SNHLY, CDR2 FYNNEI. As DNA, the CDR3 is TGTGCCAGCAGTGAACGGTCAGGGGGCTACACCTTC. This translates into CASSERSGGYTF.

This clonotype was observed a few times. The junction differs from germline at one of its ends, possibly a read error. The chain carries TRBV19 and TRBJ1-6; no clear D gene. CDR1 and CDR2 (germline): LNHDA, SQIVND (reference sequence). This CDR3 comprises 13 residues. The DNA for the CDR3 is TGTGCCAGTAGTGTAGATAAGGGTTCACCCCTCCACTTT. Its translation is CASSVDKGSPLHF.

This clonotype was observed at least ten times. This chain connects TRBV7-8 to TRBJ1-2, with D perhaps matching TRBD1 (5 bases). Trimming removed 1 base from V and 0 bases from J, with 12 bases in between. The CDR3 consists of 16 residues. Germline V lookup: CDR1 SGHVS, CDR2 FQNEAQ. The CDR3 loop reads CASSLVGSGSNYGYTF. The CDR3 DNA reads as TGTGCCAGCAGCTTAGTTGGGTCAGGGTCTAACTATGGCTACACCTTC. Complete variable domain (other parts from reference TRBV7-8 and TRBJ1-2): GAGVSQSPRYKVAKRGQDVALRCDPISGHVSLFWYQQALGQGPEFLTYFQNEAQLDKSGLPSDRFFAERPEGSVSTLKIQRTQQEDSAVYLCASSLVGSGSNYGYTFGSGTRLTVV.

The chain has TRBV7-7 and TRBJ2-1; 8 bases are a match to TRBD1. Trimming took 5 bases from V and 8 from J; bases not matched to a gene: 5. The CDR3 covers 13 residues. From germline, CDR1 is SSHAT and CDR2 FNYEAQ (reference sequence). The DNA for the CDR3 is TGTGCCAGCAGCGTCGGACAGGGCTATGAGCAGTTCTTC. Translating it yields CASSVGQGYEQFF.

This clonotype came up once. The V and J genes are TRBV7-2 and TRBJ2-5, with 7 bases matching TRBD2. The germline V gene has CDR1 SGHTA and CDR2 FQGNSA. V lost 5 bases, J lost 5 bases, and 5 bases stayed unmatched. This CDR3 contains 13 residues. CDR3 bases: TGTGCCAGCAGCGGGAGGGCCGGGGAGACCCAGTACTTC. Amino acid sequence: CASSGRAGETQYF.

On this clonotype: One end of the junction fails to match germline, which may point to a read error. CDR3 region: CSPRTGGYGYTF. The CDR3 DNA reads TGCAGTCCTAGGACAGGGGGCTATGGCTACACCTTC. V and J are TRBV20-1 and TRBJ1-2; 10 positions match TRBD1. CDR3 length equals 12 residues. The germline V gene has CDR1 DFQATT and CDR2 SNEGSKA (reference sequence).

CDR3 in amino acids: CSVGLLAGGLAKNIQYF. CDR3 nucleotides: TGCAGCGTTGGCCTACTAGCGGGGGGTCTAGCCAAAAACATTCAGTACTTC. The chain has TRBV29-1 and TRBJ2-4; 12 bases align to TRBD2. This CDR3 is built from 17 residues. The V gene end was trimmed by 4 bases and the J gene end by 0 bases; junction bases not matched to a gene: 7. CDR1 is SQVTM, CDR2 ANQGSEA, per germline. The full variable domain, in which reference TRBV29-1 and TRBJ2-4 provide the parts outside the CDR3, is SAVISQKPSRDICQRGTSLTIQCQVDSQVTMMFWYRQQPGQSLTLIATANQGSEATYESGFVIDKFPISRPNLTFSTLTVSNMSPEDSSIYLCSVGLLAGGLAKNIQYFGAGTRLSVL.

This clonotype was detected ten times or more. V usage is TRBV19 and J usage is TRBJ1-3; D is possibly TRBD1 (5 bases). Germline assignment: CDR1 LNHDA and CDR2 SQIVND (reference sequence). The CDR3 is 13 amino acids. Trimming removed 9 bases at V and 1 base at J, with 10 bases between. The CDR3 nucleotides read TGTGCCAGCAGCGGGGGATCTGGAAACACCATATATTTT. This sequence encodes CASSGGSGNTIYF.

The rearrangement links TRBV25-1 to TRBJ2-7; 8 bases map to TRBD1. This CDR3 is 15 amino acids long. Germline values: CDR1 MGHDK, CDR2 SYGVNS. V gave up 8 bases and J gave up 1 base; unmatched junction bases: 10. The CDR3 sequence is CASSPLGTGSYEQYF. CDR3 DNA: TGTGCCAGCTCCCCCCTGGGGACAGGTTCCTACGAGCAGTACTTC.

DNA of the CDR3: TGCGCCAGCAGCTCCAGGGCAGGGGAGAGCGCCGGGGAGCTGTTTTTT. It specifies CASSSRAGESAGELFF. This chain uses TRBV5-1 with TRBJ2-2; maybe TRBD1 (6 bases). V lost 3 bases and J 6 bases, leaving 18 bases between the germline ends. CDR1 is SGHRS, CDR2 YFSETQ, per germline. This CDR3 is built from 16 residues.

This clonotype was seen a handful of times. The chain has TRBV10-3 and TRBJ1-1, with 9 bases fitting TRBD1. The CDR3 extends over 13 amino acids. Germline assignment: CDR1 ENHRY and CDR2 SYGVKD. Losses at the gene ends were 10 bases for V and 3 bases for J; bases not matched to a gene: 6. The CDR3 DNA reads TGTGCCACTCGGGGACAGGGAGACACTGAAGCTTTCTTT. Its translation is CATRGQGDTEAFF.

This chain links TRBV19 with TRBJ2-1, with 10 bases identical to TRBD2. CDR1 LNHDA and CDR2 SQIVND come from the germline V gene (reference sequence). The CDR3 is 14 amino acids. Trimming took 6 bases from V and 6 from J; bases not matched to a gene: 5. The DNA of the CDR3 is TGTGCCAGTAGCATACTAGCGGGGCTCAATGAGCAGTTCTTC. Amino acids: CASSILAGLNEQFF.

The chain combines TRBV7-8 with TRBJ1-2; D is undetermined. Germline V CDR1 and CDR2: SGHVS, FQNEAQ. V was trimmed by 2 bases and J by 2 bases, leaving 3 bases between them. The CDR3 runs 12 residues. CDR3 protein: CASSLLNYGYTF. The CDR3 DNA sequence: TGTGCCAGCAGCTTACTAAACTATGGCTACACCTTC.

This clonotype was detected ten times or more. CDR3 region: CASSYGQSEQYV. For the CDR3, the DNA is TGTGCCAGCAGTTACGGGCAGAGCGAGCAGTACGTC. The V and J genes are TRBV6-2 or TRBV6-3 and TRBJ2-7; D unclear. The CDR3 length is 12 residues. Looked up from germline, CDR1 is MNHEY and CDR2 is SVGEGT. V was shortened by 2 bases and J by 6 bases, with 8 bases between the two germline ends.

This clonotype was counted at least ten times. The CDR3 nucleotides are TGTGCCAGCAGCTTCGTAACCGGGACAGGGGATTCTGGTCAGCCCCAGCATTTT. Its protein product is CASSFVTGTGDSGQPQHF. V and J are TRBV7-8 and TRBJ1-5, with TRBD1 matching 10 bases. Germline V gives CDR1 SGHVS, CDR2 FQNEAQ. The CDR3 runs 18 residues. V was pared by 3 bases and J by 6 bases, with 14 bases of the junction left unmatched.

This clonotype showed up just once. The rearrangement joins TRBV5-4 to TRBJ2-7, with 7 bases matching TRBD2. With V trimmed by 4 bases and J by 10 bases, 8 bases remained unmatched. The CDR3 runs to 12 residues. Germline CDR1 is SGHNT and CDR2 is YYREEE (reference sequence). The CDR3 coding sequence is TGTGCCAGCAGCGGGGGGGACGGGAGCCAGTACGTC. It is translated as CASSGGDGSQYV.

Remarks on this clonotype: The junction departs from germline at one end; a sequencing error may be responsible. The genes are TRBV28 and TRBJ1-3, with D maybe TRBD1 (6 bases). Per germline, CDR1 MDHEN and CDR2 SYDVKM. This CDR3 spans 13 amino acids. The CDR3, as DNA: TGTGCCAGCAGCAGGGGTGCTGGAGACACCATATATTTT. It codes for CASSRGAGDTIYF. The full variable domain, its missing parts supplied by reference TRBV28 and TRBJ1-3, is DVKVTQSSRYLVKRTGEKVFLECVQDMDHENMFWYRQDPGLGLRLIYFSYDVKMKEKGDIPEGYSVSREKKERFSLILESASTNQTSMYLCASSRGAGDTIYFGEGSWLTVV.

V and J are TRBV20-1 and TRBJ2-7; 7 bases are a match to TRBD1. J was trimmed by 2 bases and V by 3 bases; bases with no gene match: 7. The germline gives CDR1 DFQATT, CDR2 SNEGSKA (reference sequence). The CDR3 sequence is 14 residues long. As DNA, the CDR3 is TGCAGTGCTAGTCAGGGGGAGCCACCCTACGAGCAGTACTTC. Translated: CSASQGEPPYEQYF.

The V and J genes are TRBV29-1 and TRBJ1-4; no clear D. The V end was cut by 4 bases, the J end by 7 bases, with 4 bases between. Germline V gene sequence: CDR1 SQVTM, CDR2 ANQGSEA. This CDR3 is 10 amino acids long. The CDR3 spells CSVVGEKLFF. Written as DNA, the CDR3 is TGCAGCGTTGTAGGTGAAAAACTGTTTTTT.

The rearrangement joins TRBV7-9 to TRBJ2-7, with no clear D. The CDR3 extends over 15 amino acids. V gave up 0 bases and J gave up 4 bases, with 13 bases separating them. Germline loops: CDR1 SEHNR, CDR2 FQNEAQ (reference sequence). The CDR3 DNA is TGTGCCAGCAGCTTAGCTTTGGGCAGAGCATACGAGCAGTACTTC. Translation: CASSLALGRAYEQYF.

This clonotype was found once. V gene TRBV11-1 combines with J gene TRBJ2-7, with 12 positions matching TRBD2. From germline, CDR1 is SGHAT and CDR2 FQDESV (reference sequence). CDR3 size: 14 residues. V shed 2 bases, J shed 5 bases, and the junction held 1 base outside the gene matches. CDR3 sequence (DNA): TGTGCCAGCAGCTTAAGACTAGCGGGGGACGAGCAGTACGTC. Translation: CASSLRLAGDEQYV.

This sequence joins TRBV20-1 and TRBJ2-5, with TRBD2 identical over 8 bases. The CDR3 runs to 20 residues. V lost 0 bases, J lost 1 base, and 19 bases stayed unmatched. The V gene's germline CDR1 is DFQATT and CDR2 SNEGSKA (reference sequence). This chain's CDR3 is CSARDTWIVGGAVSQETQYF. CDR3 nucleotides: TGCAGTGCTAGAGATACCTGGATCGTCGGGGGGGCCGTTTCCCAAGAGACCCAGTACTTC.

The DNA for the CDR3 is TGTGCCAGCTCACCGGGTTATGACAGGGGCGATGAGCAGTTCTTC. Its protein is CASSPGYDRGDEQFF. This rearrangement joins TRBV2 to TRBJ2-1; 8 bases line up with TRBD1. V was pared by 8 bases and J by 8 bases, with 14 bases of the junction left unmatched. Germline V lookup: CDR1 SNHLY, CDR2 FYNNEI. The CDR3 has 15 residues.